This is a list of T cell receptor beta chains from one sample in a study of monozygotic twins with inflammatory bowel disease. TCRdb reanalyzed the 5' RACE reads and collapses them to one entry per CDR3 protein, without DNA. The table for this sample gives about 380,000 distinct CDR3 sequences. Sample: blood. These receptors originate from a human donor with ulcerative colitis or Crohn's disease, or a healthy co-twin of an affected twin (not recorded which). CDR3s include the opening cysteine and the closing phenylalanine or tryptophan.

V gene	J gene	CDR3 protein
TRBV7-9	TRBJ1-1	CASRMPSRGDEAFF
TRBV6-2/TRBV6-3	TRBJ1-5	CASSYSGGRYQPQHF
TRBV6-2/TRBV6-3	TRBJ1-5	CASSYPQGADLQPQHF
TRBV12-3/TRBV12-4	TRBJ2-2	CASSPRQAGELFF
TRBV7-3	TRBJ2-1	CASSTHDGSLGSEQFF
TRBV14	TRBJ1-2	CASSQDVRGLGYGYTF
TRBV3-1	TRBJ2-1	CASSHSSQGRNEQFF
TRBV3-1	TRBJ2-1	CASTGGPRGEQFF
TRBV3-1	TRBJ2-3	CASSQVDSTDTQYF
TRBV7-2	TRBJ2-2	CASSLVLGRGNTGELFF
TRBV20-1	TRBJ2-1	CSARGSGGAYNEQFF
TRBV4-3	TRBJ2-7	CASSQWNLGEQYF
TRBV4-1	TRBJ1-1	CASTILGGDNTEAFF
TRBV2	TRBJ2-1	CASSGGSYNEQFF
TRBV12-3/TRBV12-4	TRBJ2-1	CASSLGTLSYNEQFF
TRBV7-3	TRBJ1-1	CASTPGTANTEAFF
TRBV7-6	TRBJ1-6	CASTLRSYNSPLHF
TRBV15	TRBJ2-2	CATSKIVQQGTGELFF
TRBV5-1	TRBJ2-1	CASLGLVGSSYNEQFF
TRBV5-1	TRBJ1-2	CASSLEGREGYTF
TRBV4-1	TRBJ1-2	CASSQDTARSTWGVAYGYTF
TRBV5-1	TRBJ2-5	CASSSGPSQETQYF
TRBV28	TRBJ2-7	CASSLFRQGPYEQYF
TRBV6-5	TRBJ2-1	CASLTSGVNEQFF
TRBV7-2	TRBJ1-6	CASSLAQDYPSPLHF
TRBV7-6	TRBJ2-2	CASSFTLEPGELFF
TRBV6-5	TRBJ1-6	CASSYAAVKRYNSPLHF
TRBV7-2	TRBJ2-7	CASRHVGTGDYEQYF
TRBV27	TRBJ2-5	CASIGGLAGGTQYF
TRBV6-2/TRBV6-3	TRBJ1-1	CASSYSDREAEAFF